This TCR beta chain was sequenced for a study of response to subunit inactivated influenza vaccine. TCRdb re-called the RT-PCR reads through MiXCR, storing one row per CDR3 protein. The sample comprises around 500,000 distinct CDR3 sequences, approximately 9.9% of which are singletons, and less than 15% rests with the top ten. V was pared by 7 bases and J by 10 bases, with 17 bases between. CDR3 length: 13 amino acids. Per germline, CDR1 SNHLY and CDR2 FYNNEI. The gene calls are TRBV2 and TRBJ2-1; D remains ambiguous. The source of this sequence is a man between 45 and 60 years old who received an inactivated influenza vaccine. The specimen comprised PBMCs from blood, sampled roughly 6 weeks after vaccination. The CDR3 DNA follows: TGTGCCAGCACCCAACAACCTCCCAAGGAGCAGTTCTTC. It translates to CASTQQPPKEQFF.